This TCR beta chain was captured in a study of blood T cells in healthy people across ages (dated by TCRdb to about 2015). With regard to the full study: In model experiments, template switching captured about one uniquely barcoded TCR beta cDNA molecule for every two T cells. To track age-related changes in TCR beta repertoire diversity, the study relied on deep sequencing normalized with unique cDNA molecular identifiers. The donors were split into four age groups: young (average 16 years), middle-aged (about 40), aged (more than 60) and long-lived (more than 80). To avoid experimental bias, donors of different ages were distributed randomly across sequencing lanes. For two donors (one aged 18 to 29 and one aged 80 or older), the study analyzed two additional independent replicas of 1 million unique cDNA reads from the same blood draw.

What the authors observed across the whole study: As age increased, observed TCR beta diversity per million T cells dropped in a roughly linear way, and a significant reduction was already evident by age roughly 36. Observed TCR beta diversity correlated strongly with the percentage of naive T cells measured by flow cytometry. Compared with the aged group, the long-lived group had more naive CD4+ T cells, fewer expanded clones and increased TCR diversity, suggesting age selection. Because the CMV infection status of the donors was unknown, age-related changes in expanded clonotypes may potentially have been confounded. Since profiling was done on bulk unsorted PBMCs, naive and antigen-experienced compartments could not be conclusively compared. Estimates of total diversity based on one million sequenced T cells were regarded as lower bounds and as underestimates.

The receptor library was made with 5' RACE. Instrument on record: Illumina HiSeq 2500. A second PCR of roughly 6 to 12 cycles was performed with a sample-barcoded 5' primer and a J-beta primer mix. A template-switch 5' adaptor carrying 12 random nucleotides introduced a unique molecular identifier onto each TCR beta cDNA molecule. Each sample yielded at least 3 million CDR3-containing paired-end reads. All of the RNA was converted into first-strand cDNA using the Mint cDNA synthesis kit, with a TRBC-specific oligonucleotide serving as the primer. After uracil-DNA glycosylase treatment, a first 18-cycle PCR used universal primers M1SS and BC2_uni_R on all cDNA. The authors' pipeline ran thus. For normalization, 1 million high-quality reads were randomly selected from each sample, with every read carrying a distinct molecular identifier. Reads with shared molecular identifiers were discarded instead of being binned into consensus sequences. MiTCR, run with a Q25 quality threshold and the strictest error-elimination algorithm, handled CDR3 identification, clonotype clustering and error correction. A nonparametric unseen species model with Euler transformation was used to estimate a lower bound on total TCR beta diversity. TCRdb reprocessed the public reads (quality trimming at Q25 with fastp, clone calling with MiXCR) and kept in-frame beta chains. When rows share a CDR3 protein, they turn into one entry using the most common DNA and genes. In this record, the V and J calls reflect TCRdb's handling and not the investigators' own analysis. This sample holds roughly 2 million distinct CDR3 sequences; about 49% were observed only once. The ten largest clonotypes hold 2.1% of the sample.

Donors were 40 or so systemically healthy Caucasian individuals from Russia aged roughly 6 to 95 years. Approximately 11 milliliters of peripheral blood were drawn from each donor into EDTA-treated Vacutainer tubes. Ficoll-Paque density-gradient centrifugation was used to isolate PBMCs, with at least 7 million per sample. Total RNA was extracted from PBMCs with Trizol reagent, with at least 5 micrograms obtained per sample. For every donor, flow cytometry on a PBMC aliquot measured the percentage of naive CD45RAhigh/CD27high T cells. The CDR3 runs 15 amino acids, cysteine and phenylalanine included. The DNA shown is the 45-base CDR3, in frame from base 1. The germline V gene gives CDR1 as LGHNA and CDR2 as YSLEER. Trimming removed 5 bases from V and 1 base from J; the gene matches leave 5 bases unexplained. This clonotype was seen only a few times. Its binding antigen is unknown. Within one base of it there is no much larger clone, and no base qualities were kept.

The receptor was isolated from a middle-aged woman in good health. Sequencing was done on a sample of blood. The rearrangement joined TRBV4-3 to TRBJ2-5; TRBD2 matches 9 bases in the middle. The CDR3 corresponds to CASSGGGGVQETQYF. The nucleotide sequence reads TGCGCCAGCAGCGGAGGCGGGGGGGTCCAAGAGACCCAGTACTTC.